In this sample, the clone carrying this TCR beta chain turned up a few times. Its antigen is undetermined. This record comes from a study of beta chain features in type 1 diabetes. Study-wide background: Age and gender were similar between patients and healthy donors, as were cell yields. Overall study results and limits: Individuals with type 1 diabetes displayed fewer insertions and more deletions at VDJ junctions. Moderate but significant shortening of TCRB CDR3s was recorded in all four CD4+ subsets from Type 1 diabetes patients.

What was sequenced were expressed TCRB transcripts, since all of the isolated RNA had been reverse transcribed. Data came from immunoSEQ multiplex PCR; TCRdb stores just in-frame clones and leaves some out. The repertoire has roughly 500,000 clones, 9.5% to 12% of them found once; the top ten carry over 0.035%. Each of the CD4+ naive, central memory, regulatory and stem cell-like memory populations was sorted via CD45RO/CCR7/CD25/CD127/CD95/CD27. The CDR3 totals 15 residues. V lost 3 bases to trimming and J lost 2 bases, with 13 bases between them. CDR1 and CDR2 from the germline V gene are SGHTA and FQGNSA.

Sequenced sample: naive CD4+ T cells from blood. This TCR derives from a young woman in good health. V and J are TRBV7-2 and TRBJ1-2; D may be TRBD1 (5 bases). CDR3 amino acids: CASSFVGVPNYGYTF. For the CDR3, the DNA is TGTGCCAGCAGCTTTGTAGGGGTTCCCAACTATGGCTACACCTTC. Using reference TRBV7-2 and TRBJ1-2 for the parts outside the CDR3, the full variable domain is GAGVSQSPSNKVTEKGKDVELRCDPISGHTALYWYRQSLGQGLEFLIYFQGNSAPDKSGLPSDRFSAERTGGSVSTLTIQRTQQEDSAVYLCASSFVGVPNYGYTFGSGTRLTVV.